This T cell receptor (beta chain) was retrieved from a study of cytomegalovirus exposure and HLA in healthy donors. With V trimmed by 1 base and J by 5 bases, 10 bases remained unmatched. The length of the CDR3 is 16 residues. Germline CDR1 MNHNS, CDR2 SASEGT. Using immunoSEQ multiplex PCR, the repertoire was profiled, and TCRdb retains in-frame clones only, with some absent. The sample shows 140,000 or so clones, roughly 89% of them seen only once. Donors came from a validation cohort of over a hundred subjects, distinct from the first 666-subject cohort. Study findings and constraints: The study labeled 164 TCR beta chains cytomegalovirus-associated.

On this clone: Its antigen is not identified.

The rearrangement links TRBV6-1 to TRBJ1-1; 7 nucleotides line up with TRBD1. The material sequenced was PBMCs. The clonotype comes from a woman younger than 35 in good health and CMV-seropositive. CDR3 sequence: CASSEEEAGGRTEAFF. In DNA, the CDR3 is TGTGCCAGCAGTGAAGAGGAGGCAGGGGGGAGGACTGAAGCTTTCTTT.